Listed below are T cell receptor beta chains from one sample, sequenced in a study of OX40 agonist ivuxolimab in advanced cancers. TCRdb keeps only in-frame clones here, not all; method: immunoSEQ multiplex PCR. The sample has about 43,000 clones, roughly 94% seen once; the top ten hold around 10%. The source was CD4+ or CD8+ T cells sorted from blood, collected in a trial of the OX40 agonist ivuxolimab. These receptors came from an adult with an advanced solid tumor such as melanoma, head and neck, liver or kidney cancer. Both conserved end residues are part of each CDR3.

>TRBV30|TRBJ2-7
CAWSYRTYEQYF
>TRBV7-9|TRBJ1-2
CASSFSGTRSRGYTF
>TRBV28|TRBJ1-5
CAGSGGRTHDSNQPQHF
>TRBV30|TRBJ2-7
CAWSLRTGYYYEQYF
>TRBV5-6|TRBJ2-7
CASSPTPGTRGGEQYF
>TRBV6-5|TRBJ2-2
CASTWTGNTGELFF
>TRBV4-1|TRBJ2-4
CASSLLQGKNIQYF
>TRBV29-1|TRBJ2-1
CSVVLAVYNEQFF
>TRBV29-1|TRBJ1-1
CSVLNTEAFF
>TRBV7-2|TRBJ2-7
CASRVDLEKVYEQYF
>TRBV19|TRBJ2-7
CASSIVGGGQTYEQYF
>TRBV5-1|TRBJ2-3
CASRASGPTDTQYF
>TRBV4-3|TRBJ2-7
CASSQVLAGAKYF
>TRBV4-3|TRBJ2-3
CASSQDRMGQGASTDTQYF
>TRBV7-2|TRBJ2-7
CASSSGLAGALEQYF
>TRBV1|TRBJ1-2
CTSSPGRFHLYGYTF
>TRBV7-9|TRBJ1-2
CASIGRGYGYTF
>TRBV7-2|TRBJ1-2
CASSSGGPTYGYTF
>TRBV5-4|TRBJ2-7
CASSLGREYEQYF
>TRBV7-9|TRBJ2-2
CASSIVTGELFF
>TRBV6-5|TRBJ2-7
CASRILGTAPEQYF
>TRBV5-6|TRBJ1-5
CASSSSLGLGASNQPQHF
>TRBV27|TRBJ2-3
CASSPRGPDTQYF
>TRBV28|TRBJ2-1
CASSSLLQGGAPGWWAQFF
>TRBV4-3|TRBJ2-3
CASSETGGLRGETQYF
>TRBV19|TRBJ2-1
CASSIEGSGSLGGSYNEQFF
>TRBV6-5|TRBJ2-7
CASSVGLADSYEQYF
>TRBV5-6|TRBJ1-1
CASSLAGRFTEAFF
>TRBV28|TRBJ2-1
CASRPGLAAYNEQFF
>TRBV9|TRBJ1-6
CASSVDGSPLHF
>TRBV10-3|TRBJ2-2
CAISDGQNTGELFF
>TRBV5-1|TRBJ2-7
CASSSGTGSYEQYF
>TRBV7-2|TRBJ1-5
CASSLVAGYNQPQHF
>TRBV11-1|TRBJ1-2
CASSMGQGGYGYTF
>TRBV7-9|TRBJ2-7
CASSLLDEQYF
>TRBV5-4|TRBJ2-7
CASSTDTTYEQYF
>TRBV7-9|TRBJ2-1
CASSSDSYNEQFF
>TRBV6-1|TRBJ2-7
CASSEVPTGTVLYEQYF
>TRBV13|TRBJ1-1
CASSLEWATEAFF
>TRBV7-9|TRBJ2-1
CASSTTTGGFDEQFF
>TRBV27|TRBJ2-1
CASTISGSPYNEQFF
>TRBV19|TRBJ1-5
CASSIGRGRFQPQHF
>TRBV15|TRBJ2-1
CATSRAPFGGRSYNEQFF
>TRBV29-1|TRBJ2-7
CSVVWVDSSYEQYF
>TRBV29-1|TRBJ1-4
CSVTATNEKLFF
>TRBV9|TRBJ2-7
CASSVAGGTHEQYF
>TRBV14|TRBJ2-7
CASSQVSGSYEQYF
>TRBV6-6|TRBJ2-7
CASSFPGISYEQYF
>TRBV29-1|TRBJ1-2
CSISGQDLYGYTF
>TRBV4-1|TRBJ1-5
CASSQEEGSNQPQHF
>TRBV5-4|TRBJ2-7
CASSWDGSSNEQYF
>TRBV5-1|TRBJ2-7
CASSHRDGSSYEQYF
>TRBV19|TRBJ1-2
CASSMTGTASGQGYTF
>TRBV7-9|TRBJ1-5
CASSLGPHQPQHF
>TRBV18|.
CASSPSRTIPYEQYF
>TRBV4-3|TRBJ1-2
CASSQEIWQGANYGYTF
>TRBV5-1|TRBJ1-4
CASSLGRPRTGGEKLFF
>TRBV2|TRBJ1-1
CASRHSPGNTEAFF
>TRBV12-5|TRBJ1-3
CASGDLGTGGNTIYF